This T cell receptor (beta chain) was sequenced in a study of cytomegalovirus exposure and HLA in healthy donors. General observations from the study: It was found in a later analysis that first-cohort TCR clusters tended to co-occur in the approximately 130 validation repertoires. Investigators reported 150 to 200 TCR beta chains as tied to cytomegalovirus.

Concerning this clone itself: Its antigen is as yet unknown.

The method was immunoSEQ multiplex PCR; TCRdb's version includes in-frame clones alone and lacks a portion of them. The profile shows about 200,000 clones, around 80% of them singletons. Germline V gene lookup returns CDR1 MDHEN and CDR2 SYDVKM. Germline trimming cut 6 bases from V and 5 bases from J; bases unmatched to any gene: 9. The CDR3 runs 15 residues. The sample taken for sequencing was PBMCs. The J gene is TRBJ2-5, the V gene TRBV28; TRBD1 matches 10 bases. This TCR was sampled from a woman aged 25-40 years in good health and CMV-seropositive. The DNA for the CDR3 is TGTGCCAGCAGCCCGTGGGGGACAGGGGATGAGACCCAGTACTTC. This sequence encodes CASSPWGTGDETQYF.